This T cell receptor beta chain was documented in a study of blood T cells in healthy people across ages. General study results and limits: Greater diversity and more naive CD4+ cells were seen in long-lived donors than in aged donors.

As for this clonotype: The antigen remains unidentified. The junction differs from germline at one of its ends, possibly a read error.

The study drew donors from healthy Caucasian individuals in Russia aged about 6 to 100. The study isolated at least 7 million PBMCs from each sample. There are 15 residues in the CDR3. The germline CDR1 and CDR2 sequences are SGHRS and YFSETQ. Together with a sample-barcoded 5' primer, a J-beta primer mix was included in a second PCR lasting roughly 6 to 12 cycles. TCRdb reanalysed the 5' RACE reads using MiXCR and keeps one entry per CDR3 protein. The sample has approximately 700,000 distinct CDR3 sequences, less than 40% seen once. The chain carries TRBV5-1 and TRBJ1-1; 10 bases align to TRBD1. This TCR was recovered from a woman of 80 years or more in good health. Input material: blood. The chain's CDR3 is CTSSLDGQGGTEAFF. The CDR3 DNA follows: TGCACCAGCAGCTTGGACGGACAGGGGGGCACTGAAGCTTTCTTT.